This record concerns one T cell receptor (beta chain) sequence. The PCR used 60 Vbeta and 13 Jbeta primers. Method: immunoSEQ multiplex PCR; TCRdb's copy keeps in-frame clones and lacks some. The table includes roughly 170,000 clones, roughly four fifths detected once. This sample stems from a study of cytomegalovirus exposure and HLA in healthy donors. This CDR3 comprises 15 residues. The germline V and J ends were trimmed by 0 bases and 4 bases, with 13 bases remaining between them. CDR1 and CDR2 from the germline V gene are SGHRS and YFSETQ. This receptor was identified in a female donor in good health and CMV-seronegative. This chain uses TRBV5-1 with TRBJ2-5; TRBD2 might be the D (6 bases). Sequences were obtained from PBMCs. CDR3 nucleotides: TGCGCCAGCAGCTTGGCGCGGGGCGGCGGAGAGACCCAGTACTTC. As protein: CASSLARGGGETQYF.